This record covers a single TCR beta chain. Time point: newly diagnosed GD, antithyroid drugs for less than 3 months. Construction of the TCR library relied on RNA isolated from PBMCs. CDR3 regions were amplified by Arm-PCR using iRepertoire HTBI primers to build TCR beta libraries. TCRdb re-called the multiplex PCR reads with MiXCR, one entry per CDR3 protein. The sample records 350,000 to 450,000 distinct CDR3 sequences, 14% to 15% being singletons. The data were taken from a study of regulatory T cells in long-lasting Graves disease. The data also belong to a second study, concerning T cells in Graves' hyperthyroidism and ophthalmopathy.

This receptor was taken from a woman aged 30 to 39 with Graves disease. The source was peripheral blood mononuclear cells (PBMCs), collected at new diagnosis, from a patient treated with antithyroid drugs.

CDR3 in DNA: TGTGCCAGCAGCCAGGGGGCTACTTTCTACGAGCAGTACTTC. It specifies CASSQGATFYEQYF. V usage is TRBV6-1 and J usage is TRBJ2-7; 8 bases fit TRBD1. Trimming cost V 6 bases and J 3 bases; bases outside gene matches: 7. The CDR3 sequence is 14 residues long. Germline CDR1 is MNHNS and CDR2 is SASEGT.